This T cell receptor (beta chain) appears in the sequencing data of a study of T-cell memory formation after mild COVID-19 (dated by TCRdb to the early 2020s). For the wider study: TCR sequence clusters from the two donors were largely donor specific. In a couple of donors, T-cell clones that expanded and contracted after mild COVID-19 were followed by sequencing TCRalpha and TCRbeta repertoires longitudinally. Two young, previously healthy adult volunteers, one female and one male, were included in the cohort. The full study reports these points: Clones contracting from day 15 to 85 had balanced CD4/CD8 phenotypes, while a second wave expanding from day 15 to 37 was biased towards CD4+. Contracting CD4+ clones turned up mainly in the CM and EM memory subsets, whereas EMRA was where CD8+ clones were enriched. The second-wave clones that peaked on day 37 were not confirmed to be SARS-CoV-2 specific. Only a couple of mild cases were covered in the study, and larger cohorts including severe cases with pre-infection samples were considered necessary. Some responding clones were found in pre-infection memory, which suggests that pre-existing cross-reactive memory T cells took part in the SARS-CoV-2 response.

Concerning this clonotype itself: Its antigen target is currently unknown. The input lacks base qualities; no much larger clone sits a single base away.

PBMCs were isolated by Ficoll-Paque density gradient centrifugation. The sequencer listed for this sample is Illumina NovaSeq 6000. Using 5'RACE with constant-segment primers, TCRalpha and TCRbeta cDNA libraries were constructed, with sample barcodes and unique molecular identifiers added in the process. RNA was extracted from every sample with Trizol reagent. Library amplification was performed in two PCR steps, and a second sample barcode and Illumina TruSeq adapters were introduced in the second step. Sequencing of the libraries was done on an Illumina NovaSeq, producing 2 x 150 bp paired-end reads. The original pipeline was this. With migec v1.2.7, reads were demultiplexed and then collapsed into UMI-guided consensus sequences. Using mixcr v2.1.11, UMI consensuses were aligned to TRA and TRB V and J templates and then assembled into clonotypes. Clonotypes were classified as expanded or contracted when called significant by both edgeR and NoisET, with noise models trained on biological replicates. For edgeR calls, the cutoffs were a false discovery rate-adjusted p below 0.01 and a log2 fold-change threshold of 1. As an exploratory analysis of dynamics, max-normalized trajectories of the 1000 most abundant clonotypes were examined with PCA combined with hierarchical clustering. Separately sequenced CD4+ and CD8+ repertoires were used to assign a CD4 or CD8 phenotype to each responding clone. TCRdb ran its own pipeline on the public reads, namely fastp trimming at Q25 and MiXCR clone calling, and kept in-frame beta chains. Here each entry gathers all rows of one CDR3 protein and keeps the most common genes and DNA. Here the V and J calls rest on TCRdb's processing, not on the authors' analysis. This sample lists 150,000 to 200,000 distinct CDR3 sequences; roughly 17% were detected once. The top ten clones comprise under 2.5% of the sample.

Relative to germline, V is 5 bases shorter and J is 4 bases shorter, with 9 bases between their ends. Taken from cysteine to phenylalanine, the CDR3 has 13 residues. Of the read, only the CDR3 DNA is kept; its 39 bases are in frame from base 1. The germline V gene provides CDR1 SGHTA and CDR2 FQGNSA. The receptor's source is an adult woman who had mild COVID-19 (a few samples of this study predate the infection). The sample titles of this study are shuffled in the database, so cell type and time point are left out; the donor was told from shared clones. The receptor chain draws on TRBV7-2 and TRBJ1-5; there is no confident call for the D gene. The sequenced sample was PBMCs or a T cell subset sorted from them (not recorded which). CDR3 reads: CASSASGNQPQHF. The DNA sequence is given as TGTGCCAGCAGCGCCTCGGGGAATCAGCCCCAGCATTTT. With all but the CDR3 taken from the reference TRBV7-2 and TRBJ1-5 genes, the full variable domain is: GAGVSQSPSNKVTEKGKDVELRCDPISGHTALYWYRQSLGQGLEFLIYFQGNSAPDKSGLPSDRFSAERTGGSVSTLTIQRTQQEDSAVYLCASSASGNQPQHFGDGTRLSIL.